One and the same sample provided the 8 T cell receptor beta chains below, sequenced in a study of cytomegalovirus exposure and HLA in healthy donors. The PCR employed 60 Vbeta primers together with 13 Jbeta primers. The assay was immunoSEQ multiplex PCR, and TCRdb's table has in-frame clones only and misses some. The sample lists approximately 71,000 clones, approximately 75% seen once, with 12% in the top ten. Sequencing used PBMCs. All receptors come from a woman aged 40-49 years in good health and CMV-seropositive.

V usage is TRBV6-5 and J usage is TRBJ1-2; no clear D gene. Germline V gene data show CDR1 as MNHEY and CDR2 as SVGAGI. The CDR3 has 13 amino acids. V lost 2 bases, J lost 0 bases, and 4 bases lay in between. DNA of the CDR3: TGTGCCAGCAGTTACATCGCTAACTATGGCTACACCTTC. Its protein product is CASSYIANYGYTF.

The V and J genes are TRBV5-1 and TRBJ2-1, with a weak D call TRBD1 (6 bases). The CDR3 is 16 residues long. Germline assignment: CDR1 SGHRS and CDR2 YFSETQ. V lost 0 bases and J 7 bases, leaving 17 bases between the germline ends. CDR3 loop: CASSLVWQGQRNEQFF. CDR3 in DNA: TGCGCCAGCAGCTTGGTTTGGCAGGGGCAACGGAATGAGCAGTTCTTC.

CDR3 amino acids: CASRDRANTIYF. The CDR3 bases are TGTGCCAGCAGGGACAGGGCAAACACCATATATTTT. This chain joins TRBV6-5 and TRBJ1-3; 8 bases are a match to TRBD1. CDR1 and CDR2 (germline): MNHEY, SVGAGI. Losses at the gene ends were 6 bases for V and 6 bases for J; bases not matched to a gene: 1. The CDR3 totals 12 residues.

The DNA of the CDR3 is TGTGCCAGCAGCCCGGACAGGGGGTATGGCTACACCTTC. Residues: CASSPDRGYGYTF. The chain employs TRBV6-5 and TRBJ1-2; TRBD1 matches at 10 bases. J lost 5 bases, V lost 6 bases, and 3 bases had no gene match. Germline CDR1 and CDR2: MNHEY and SVGAGI. The CDR3 spans 13 residues.

The genes are TRBV14 and TRBJ2-1; 8 bases match TRBD2. Germline V lookup: CDR1 SGHDN, CDR2 FVKESK. The CDR3 is 18 amino acids. The V segment lost 3 bases and the J segment 3 bases; nucleotides outside the gene matches: 13. CDR3 sequence: CASSHRHGGASNYNEQFF. As DNA, the CDR3 is TGTGCCAGCAGCCATCGGCACGGGGGGGCCTCAAACTACAATGAGCAGTTCTTC.

This chain's CDR3 is CASSTKSENTEAFF. The CDR3 DNA sequence: TGTGCCAGCAGCACTAAGTCGGAGAACACTGAAGCTTTCTTT. The chain couples TRBV11-3 to TRBJ1-1, with D hard to call. This CDR3 contains 14 residues. Germline V gene sequence: CDR1 SGHNT, CDR2 YENEEA. Trimming shortened V by 5 bases and J by 1 base, and 11 bases separated the two germline ends.

The chain employs TRBV5-6 and TRBJ2-7; 10 nucleotides align to TRBD1. This CDR3 contains 16 residues. V was pared by 5 bases and J by 7 bases, with 15 bases of the junction left unmatched. The germline V gene has CDR1 SGHDT and CDR2 YYEEEE. The CDR3 is CASRGDRDRGPEEQYF. The CDR3 nucleotides are TGTGCCAGCAGGGGTGACAGGGACAGGGGTCCAGAAGAGCAGTACTTC.

This clone appeared a single time. V is TRBV9 and J is TRBJ2-1; unclear D gene. Germline V gene lookup returns CDR1 SGDLS and CDR2 YYNGEE. The CDR3 consists of 14 residues. V lost 0 bases and J lost 10, with 14 bases in between. In nucleotides, the CDR3 is TGTGCCAGCAGCGTAGCAGAGCTAGTCACAGAGCAGTTCTTC. Translated: CASSVAELVTEQFF.